Below are 9 T cell receptor beta chains sequenced from a single sample in a study of cytomegalovirus exposure and HLA in healthy donors. Primers: 60 Vbeta forward and 13 Jbeta reverse. The repertoire was sequenced with immunoSEQ multiplex PCR; TCRdb's copy has only in-frame clones and lacks some. This sample has just over 150,000 clones, with roughly 73% found just once. The sample was PBMCs. The receptors stem from a woman aged 30 to 39 in good health and CMV-seronegative.

J is TRBJ2-5 and V is TRBV5-1; weak D call: TRBD2 (6 bases). V was pared by 4 bases and J by 1 base, with 11 bases between. Germline loops: CDR1 SGHRS, CDR2 YFSETQ. The CDR3 totals 14 residues. CDR3 DNA sequence: TGCGCCAGCAGCATCCTAGCGACCCAAGAGACCCAGTACTTC. Its protein product is CASSILATQETQYF.

This clone was picked up a small number of times. The CDR3 nucleotides read TGTGCCAGCAGTCGACAGGTTCCTTATGGCTACACCTTC. It is translated as CASSRQVPYGYTF. This chain joins TRBV28 and TRBJ1-2; possible D gene TRBD1, 6 bases. CDR1 and CDR2 (germline): MDHEN, SYDVKM. CDR3 length equals 13 residues. V lost 5 bases and J 5 bases, leaving 12 bases between the germline ends.

The chain employs TRBV5-1 and TRBJ2-5; 8 bases match TRBD1. Germline V gene lookup returns CDR1 SGHRS and CDR2 YFSETQ. There are 15 residues in the CDR3. V trimming: 3 bases; J trimming: 2 bases; junction bases outside the gene matches: 6. CDR3 residues: CASSSTGVRQETQYF. The CDR3 nucleotides read TGCGCCAGCAGCTCGACAGGGGTTAGGCAAGAGACCCAGTACTTC.

V gene TRBV7-2 combines with J gene TRBJ1-2; possible D gene TRBD1, 5 bases. Trimming removed 1 base at V and 4 bases at J, with 13 bases between. The germline gives CDR1 SGHTA, CDR2 FQGNSA. The CDR3 length is 15 residues. The CDR3 region is CASSLGGVGVYGYTF. DNA for the CDR3: TGTGCCAGCAGCTTAGGGGGGGTCGGGGTCTATGGCTACACCTTC.

This clone was counted a few times. The CDR3 is CASRTGVNSNQPQHF. CDR3 coding DNA: TGTGCCAGCAGGACAGGGGTCAATAGCAATCAGCCCCAGCATTTT. J is TRBJ1-5 and V is TRBV2, with 8 bases lining up with TRBD1. This CDR3 contains 15 residues. CDR1 SNHLY and CDR2 FYNNEI come from the germline V gene. J gave up 0 bases and V 6 bases, and 4 bases lay outside the gene matches.

The chain links TRBV4-1 to TRBJ1-4; 9 nucleotides align to TRBD1. This CDR3 has 19 residues. V trimming: 0 bases; J trimming: 5 bases; junction bases outside the gene matches: 13. Germline CDR1 reads MGHRA; CDR2 reads YSYEKL. The CDR3 nucleotides read TGCGCCAGCAGCCAAGATGGAGGGACAGGGTTGCGAGGAAATGAAAAACTGTTTTTT. Its translation: CASSQDGGTGLRGNEKLFF.

This clone was counted a single time. The gene calls are TRBV6-5 and TRBJ1-1, with D possibly being TRBD1 (6 bases). The CDR3 extends over 15 amino acids. V was shortened by 8 bases and J by 1 base, with 17 bases between the two germline ends. Germline lookup yields CDR1 MNHEY and CDR2 SVGAGI. CDR3 nucleotides: TGTGCCAGCCGGCGGGGGGGCAAGAAGAACACTGAAGCTTTCTTT. Residues: CASRRGGKKNTEAFF.

The J gene is TRBJ2-3, the V gene TRBV4-1; D not resolved. CDR1 is MGHRA and CDR2 is YSYEKL in the germline V gene. The CDR3 consists of 12 residues. The V end was cut by 1 base, the J end by 5 bases, with 4 bases between. The CDR3 region has the DNA TGCGCCAGCAGCCAAGCGGGAGATACGCAGTATTTT. Amino acid sequence: CASSQAGDTQYF.

The gene calls are TRBV5-1 and TRBJ2-3; 8 positions agree with TRBD2. The V gene end was trimmed by 1 base and the J gene end by 6 bases; junction bases not matched to a gene: 4. This CDR3 has 14 amino acids. Looked up from germline, CDR1 is SGHRS and CDR2 is YFSETQ. The chain's CDR3 is CASSLPAGADTQYF. In nucleotides, the CDR3 is TGCGCCAGCAGCTTGCCAGCGGGGGCCGATACGCAGTATTTT.